The 31 T cell receptor beta chains below all came from one sample that was sequenced in a study of CD8 T cells in ankylosing spondylitis. General study findings and limits: Seemingly characteristic of ankylosing spondylitis blood was a TCR beta motif consisting of 7 or 8 highly homologous variants.

No antigen is known for these receptors. MiXCR, run by TCRdb on the 5' RACE reads, gives a single entry per CDR3 protein. Here the sample spans 750,000 to 850,000 distinct CDR3 sequences, about 12% being singletons. Sequenced input: blood, either unsorted or a sorted T cell fraction (not recorded which). These receptors were taken from a male donor with ankylosing spondylitis.

This clonotype has just a few counts. V and J are TRBV25-1 and TRBJ1-4; no clear D. The CDR3 has 11 amino acids. The germline gives CDR1 MGHDK, CDR2 SYGVNS. V was cut by 6 bases and J by 14 bases, with 13 bases left in between. DNA of the CDR3: TGTGCCAGCAGCGAGGGAGGGAGGCTGTTTTTT. Protein product: CASSEGGRLFF.

This clonotype appeared many times. The chain uses TRBV14 and TRBJ2-5; no firm D call. This CDR3 has 12 amino acids. V lost 0 bases, J lost 7 bases, and 6 bases lay in between. Per germline, CDR1 SGHDN and CDR2 FVKESK. CDR3 nucleotides: TGTGCCAGCAGCCAAGATTCGCGGACCCAGTACTTC. Translation: CASSQDSRTQYF.

This clonotype occurred many times. This chain links TRBV7-2 with TRBJ1-1; no reliable D call. Trimming took 1 base from V and 7 from J, leaving 13 bases between them. The germline V gene encodes CDR1 SGHTA and CDR2 FQGNSA. The CDR3 loop spans 14 amino acids. The chain's CDR3 is CASSLGSVFGEAFF. In DNA form, the CDR3 reads TGTGCCAGCAGCTTAGGCTCCGTGTTCGGTGAAGCTTTCTTT.

This clonotype was counted between two and nine times. The rearrangement links TRBV6-1 to TRBJ1-6, with D unresolved. V was cut by 8 bases and J by 7 bases, with 18 bases left in between. The V gene's germline CDR1 is MNHNS and CDR2 SASEGT. The CDR3 consists of 15 residues. CDR3 sequence reads: CASAPRTVQNSPLHF. The DNA of the CDR3 is TGTGCCAGCGCTCCCCGGACGGTTCAGAATTCACCCCTCCACTTT.

At least ten counts were recorded for this clonotype. This chain uses TRBV12-3 or TRBV12-4 with TRBJ2-6; no firm D call. Trimming took off 11 bases at V and 1 base at J, with 9 bases between the two ends. The CDR3 has 13 amino acids. CDR3 nucleotide sequence: TGTGCCTTGTCAGTGTCTGGGGCCAACGTCCTGACTTTC. It codes for CALSVSGANVLTF.

This clonotype was detected many times. This chain joins TRBV7-2 and TRBJ1-1; the D gene is possibly TRBD1 (5 bases). With 3 bases removed from V and 3 bases from J, the gap between germline ends came to 11 bases. Germline-derived CDR1 and CDR2 are SGHTA and FQGNSA. The CDR3 has 14 amino acids. CDR3 bases: TGTGCCAGCAGCTTGCAGGGAGTAGACACTGAAGCTTTCTTT. Protein product: CASSLQGVDTEAFF. Supplemented by reference TRBV7-2 and TRBJ1-1, the full variable domain reads GAGVSQSPSNKVTEKGKDVELRCDPISGHTALYWYRQSLGQGLEFLIYFQGNSAPDKSGLPSDRFSAERTGGSVSTLTIQRTQQEDSAVYLCASSLQGVDTEAFFGQGTRLTVV.

This clonotype was found a few times. The genes are TRBV12-3 or TRBV12-4 and TRBJ2-3, with a weak D call TRBD1 (5 bases). The CDR3 is made up of 13 amino acids. V lost 5 bases to trimming and J lost 6 bases, with 12 bases between them. The CDR3 region has the DNA TGTGCCAGCAGTCCCTCAGGGTGGGATACGCAGTATTTT. Amino acid sequence: CASSPSGWDTQYF.

In this sample, this clonotype turned up a few times. The J gene is TRBJ2-1, the V gene TRBV5-8, with unresolved D. Germline-derived CDR1 and CDR2 are SGHTS and YDEGEE. V was trimmed by 6 bases and J by 7 bases, leaving 5 bases between them. The CDR3 has 10 residues. CDR3 amino acids: CASKKNEQFF. DNA of the CDR3: TGTGCCAGCAAAAAGAATGAGCAGTTCTTC.

The chain carries TRBV27 and TRBJ1-6; TRBD1 matches 7 bases. CDR3 size: 14 residues. Per germline, CDR1 MNHEY and CDR2 SMNVEV (reference sequence). The V segment lost 10 bases and the J segment 4 bases; nucleotides outside the gene matches: 7. This chain's CDR3 is CAIRQGNYNSPLHF. The CDR3 coding sequence is TGTGCCATAAGACAGGGCAATTATAATTCACCCCTCCACTTT.

The rearrangement uses TRBV12-3 or TRBV12-4 and TRBJ2-4; the D gene is possibly TRBD2 (6 bases). The CDR3 sequence is 16 residues long. V gave up 6 bases and J gave up 0 bases, with 15 bases separating them. CDR3 DNA: TGTGCCAGCAGCCCGACTAGAACTCTAGCCAAAAACATTCAGTACTTC. This gives the protein CASSPTRTLAKNIQYF.

CDR3 nucleotides: TGTGCCAGCAGCTTCAGAGGGGGGACAGGGGTTCGCTATGGCTACACCTTC. It translates to CASSFRGGTGVRYGYTF. The chain combines TRBV7-2 with TRBJ1-2, with 10 bases identical to TRBD1. Unmatched junction bases numbered 11, after V lost 3 bases and J lost 4 bases. CDR3 length: 17 residues. Germline V lookup: CDR1 SGHTA, CDR2 FQGNSA.

The chain uses TRBV6-2 or TRBV6-3 and TRBJ2-5; D not resolved. Germline-derived CDR1 and CDR2 are MNHEY and SVGEGT. The length of the CDR3 is 14 residues. Trimming left V 2 bases short and J 8 bases short, with 15 bases between. CDR3 region: CASSYLTPSETQYF. The CDR3 DNA is TGTGCCAGCAGTTACCTGACCCCCTCTGAAACCCAGTACTTC.

This chain links TRBV20-1 with TRBJ2-3; 12 nucleotides agree with TRBD2. V dropped 3 bases and J dropped 0; count of bases not matched to a gene: 13. Germline V lookup: CDR1 DFQATT, CDR2 SNEGSKA (reference sequence). This CDR3 spans 19 amino acids. The CDR3 sequence: CSARPGGLAGIYSTDTQYF. In nucleotides, the CDR3 is TGCAGTGCTAGGCCGGGAGGACTAGCGGGGATTTATAGCACAGATACGCAGTATTTT.

The CDR3 bases are TGCGCCAGCCGGGGACAGGACTCCTACGAGCAGTACTTC. Protein: CASRGQDSYEQYF. The chain recombines TRBV10-2 with TRBJ2-7; 8 bases are a match to TRBD1. The CDR3 is 13 amino acids. Germline CDR1 reads WSHSY; CDR2 reads SAAADI. V shed 8 bases, J shed 0 bases, and the junction held 3 bases outside the gene matches.

This clonotype was seen many times. The V call is TRBV10-3, the J call TRBJ2-7; 10 nucleotides line up with TRBD2. With 9 bases clipped from V and 6 bases from J, the junction kept 11 bases outside the gene matches. The CDR3 runs to 14 residues. Per the germline V gene, CDR1 is ENHRY and CDR2 is SYGVKD. CDR3 DNA: TGTGCCATTACACCGGGACTAGCGTCTCTCGAGCAGTACTTC. Its translation: CAITPGLASLEQYF.

In its sample, this clonotype was seen a few times. J is TRBJ2-1 and V is TRBV30; a weak D match, TRBD2 (6 bases). The CDR3 extends over 17 amino acids. Looked up from germline, CDR1 is GTSNPN and CDR2 is SVGIG (reference sequence). Trimming pared 0 bases from V and 0 bases from J, leaving 15 bases between. CDR3 coding DNA: TGTGCCTGGAGTGTACAAGGACTACAAAGCTCCTACAATGAGCAGTTCTTC. Protein sequence: CAWSVQGLQSSYNEQFF.

In this sample, this clonotype turned up many times. The junction departs from germline at one end; a sequencing error may be responsible. The chain carries TRBV6-1 and TRBJ1-5; 8 nucleotides match TRBD1. This CDR3 comprises 14 residues. Looked up from germline, CDR1 is MNHNS and CDR2 is SASEGT. The CDR3 loop is CASRGTGSNQPQHF. The CDR3 DNA sequence: TGCGCCAGCAGGGGGACAGGTAGCAATCAGCCCCAGCATTTT.

This clonotype was recorded a few times. This rearrangement joins TRBV12-3 or TRBV12-4 to TRBJ2-7, with D possibly TRBD1 on 5 matching bases. With 0 bases removed from V and 0 bases from J, the gap between germline ends came to 9 bases. CDR3 length: 15 amino acids. CDR3 residues: CASSLAGAISYEQYF. CDR3 coding DNA: TGTGCCAGCAGTTTAGCTGGGGCTATCTCCTACGAGCAGTACTTC.

This clonotype was counted a few times. The chain employs TRBV28 and TRBJ2-3, with 7 bases matching TRBD2. Germline V CDR1 and CDR2: MDHEN, SYDVKM. V was clipped by 6 bases and J by 5 bases; unmatched bases: 8. The CDR3 is 14 residues long. This CDR3 is CASRGGGSRDTQYF. The CDR3 DNA reads TGTGCCAGCAGGGGGGGGGGGTCAAGAGATACGCAGTATTTT.

This clonotype was picked up a small number of times. The rearrangement links TRBV7-9 to TRBJ2-5, with no clear D. The V end lost 1 base, the J end lost 3 bases, and 6 bases lay between the germline ends. Looked up from germline, CDR1 is SEHNR and CDR2 is FQNEAQ (reference sequence). This CDR3 region has 13 residues. The CDR3 spells CASSLVQEETQYF. The CDR3, as DNA: TGTGCCAGCAGCTTAGTTCAAGAAGAGACCCAGTACTTC.

This clonotype has only a few counts. The gene calls are TRBV11-2 and TRBJ2-4; 8 bases agree with TRBD1. Germline CDR1 SGHAT, CDR2 FQNNGV. The CDR3 has 19 amino acids. Trimming took 4 bases from V and 0 from J; bases not matched to a gene: 14. The CDR3: CASSSLDRAKGVAKNIQYF. For the CDR3, the DNA is TGTGCCAGCAGCTCATTGGACAGGGCGAAGGGGGTAGCCAAAAACATTCAGTACTTC.

The table lists this clonotype with a few counts. The chain recombines TRBV4-3 with TRBJ2-7; D might be TRBD1 or TRBD2, each matching 6 bases. The CDR3 is 15 residues long. V was pared by 0 bases and J by 7 bases, with 16 bases between. Germline lookup yields CDR1 LGHNA and CDR2 YSLEER. CDR3 region: CASSQDLRGGLEQYF. DNA of the CDR3: TGCGCCAGCAGCCAAGATCTCAGGGGAGGCCTAGAGCAGTACTTC.

The sample holds many counts of this clonotype. This rearrangement joins TRBV29-1 to TRBJ2-5, with TRBD2 identical over 13 bases. Germline CDR1 SQVTM, CDR2 ANQGSEA. This CDR3 is built from 14 residues. V shed 6 bases and J 5 bases; nucleotides not matched to a gene: 6. CDR3 amino acids: CSVRGLAGLETQYF. CDR3 DNA: TGCAGCGTGAGGGGACTAGCGGGATTGGAGACCCAGTACTTC.

This clonotype was seen a handful of times. The rearrangement links TRBV4-3 to TRBJ2-7; D gene uncertain. V was pared by 1 base and J by 2 bases, with 9 bases between. Germline-derived CDR1 and CDR2 are LGHNA and YSLEER. The CDR3 loop spans 14 amino acids. CDR3 protein: CASSQGVWAYEQYF. In DNA form, the CDR3 reads TGCGCCAGCAGCCAAGGGGTCTGGGCCTACGAGCAGTACTTC.

This clonotype appeared a few times. J is TRBJ1-1 and V is TRBV5-1; the D is unclear. CDR1 SGHRS and CDR2 YFSETQ come from the germline V gene. V was pared by 4 bases and J by 0 bases, with 19 bases between. The CDR3 sequence is 17 residues long. CDR3 sequence reads: CASSARQGPNMNTEAFF. The CDR3 DNA reads TGCGCCAGCAGCGCCCGACAAGGGCCTAACATGAACACTGAAGCTTTCTTT.

This clonotype was seen at least ten times. This sequence joins TRBV7-2 and TRBJ2-5; tentatively, D is TRBD1 (6 bases). Trimming took 5 bases from V and 4 from J, leaving 14 bases between them. The length of the CDR3 is 14 residues. In germline, CDR1 is SGHTA, CDR2 FQGNSA. The CDR3 here is CASSAAGVRETQYF. The CDR3 DNA is TGTGCCAGCAGCGCTGCAGGGGTTCGAGAGACCCAGTACTTC.

The gene calls are TRBV5-1 and TRBJ2-4; D is possibly TRBD2 (6 bases). The germline V and J ends were trimmed by 0 bases and 6 bases, with 10 bases remaining between them. The CDR3 runs to 14 residues. CDR1 and CDR2 (germline): SGHRS, YFSETQ. CDR3 in DNA: TGCGCCAGCAGCTTGGTTGGTAGCGGAAACATTCAGTACTTC. The encoded protein is CASSLVGSGNIQYF. Full variable domain (remainder filled in from reference TRBV5-1 and TRBJ2-4): KAGVTQTPRYLIKTRGQQVTLSCSPISGHRSVSWYQQTPGQGLQFLFEYFSETQRNKGNFPGRFSGRQFSNSRSEMNVSTLELGDSALYLCASSLVGSGNIQYFGAGTRLSVL.

This clonotype showed up just a few times. This chain joins TRBV20-1 and TRBJ2-4; D unclear. Germline V lookup: CDR1 DFQATT, CDR2 SNEGSKA (reference sequence). This CDR3 is built from 11 residues. The germline V and J ends were trimmed by 5 bases and 10 bases, with 12 bases remaining between them. The CDR3 DNA sequence: TGCAGTGCTGGTAATAGTAGAATTCAGTACTTC. Its translation: CSAGNSRIQYF.

The chain uses TRBV20-1 and TRBJ1-6, with 10 bases identical to TRBD1. Germline CDR1 DFQATT, CDR2 SNEGSKA (reference sequence). V lost 6 bases to trimming and J lost 6 bases; unmatched junction nucleotides: 8. The CDR3 sequence is 15 residues long. This CDR3 reads CSAHRQGASNSPLHF. The CDR3 DNA reads as TGCAGTGCGCATCGACAGGGGGCGAGTAATTCACCCCTCCACTTT.

This clonotype has a count of ten or more. The CDR3 nucleotides are TGTGCCAGCAGCTTGACAGCGTACAATGAGCAGTTCTTC. Its protein is CASSLTAYNEQFF. The chain carries TRBV7-2 and TRBJ2-1; TRBD1 might be the D (5 bases). The CDR3 has 13 amino acids. Germline assignment: CDR1 SGHTA and CDR2 FQGNSA. Trimming shortened V by 3 bases and J by 4 bases, and 7 bases separated the two germline ends.

Worth noting for this clonotype: Since no conserved phenylalanine or tryptophan closes the CDR3, a read error is the likely cause. In DNA form, the CDR3 reads TGTGCCAGCAGCTCCAGATCGGGGGGAGATACGCAGTATATT. Translated, it gives CASSSRSGGDTQYI. The rearrangement links TRBV11-2 to TRBJ2-3, with 7 bases fitting TRBD2. The V and J ends lost 4 bases and 5 bases, in that order; junction bases with no gene match: 6. Per germline, CDR1 SGHAT and CDR2 FQNNGV. The CDR3 is 14 amino acids.